This TCR beta chain was observed in a study of human T cells and chemical hapten exposure (dated by TCRdb to 2020 to 2023). Broadly, across the study: For sensitization, 2% DPC in acetone was applied to an approximately 2 cm by approximately 2 cm area of upper inner arm skin. Throughout the approximately 26-week study period, patients were also given weekly therapeutic DPC doses on the scalp. Patch testing on the upper back used Finn chambers containing 0.01% DPC, with scoring done after 6 days according to International Contact Dermatitis Research Group standards. Most of the patients in the cohort were female, and the cohort covered alopecia areata with under or over 50% scalp involvement, alopecia totalis and alopecia universalis. Libraries were pooled for sequencing, and per-sample TCR yields varied mainly because of small differences in library volumes within the pool. The study tracked peripheral blood TCR repertoire changes in vivo during primary and secondary sensitization to the hapten diphenylcyclopropenone (DPC) in alopecia patients. Blood samples were taken from patients before sensitization (week 0) and then at 2, 6 and about 24 weeks after DPC sensitization. Roughly 30 alopecia patients gave blood for TCR sequencing at one to four time points (pre-sensitization, 2, 6 and 24 weeks). Beyond this particular receptor, the publication reports: Compared with pre-sensitization or healthy control sets, expanded TCRs formed significantly more large CDR3 similarity clusters, which is consistent with antigen-driven responses. The number of TCRs above 1 in 1000 frequency did not change with DPC sensitization; there was no evidence of global repertoire structure alterations. Because every patient had alopecia, a presumed autoimmune disease, the patients' immune response might differ from that of healthy individuals. Patch test score correlated positively with the number of PT1 expanded TCRs, reaching significance at thresholds 8, 16 and 32 but not at 4. Repeated subsampling changed both the strength of the expansion versus patch-test correlation and the threshold at which that correlation became significant.

From its cysteine to its phenylalanine, the CDR3 spans 17 amino acids. Only the CDR3 DNA is retained, 51 bases long and in frame from the first base. V sheds 1 base and J sheds 4 bases, leaving 16 bases between their ends. The germline V gene provides CDR1 SGHDN and CDR2 FVKESK. The library was produced with RACE. Instrument on record: NextSeq 500. During library preparation, unique molecular identifiers were attached to individual cDNA molecules so that TCRs could be counted in a quantitative, reproducible way. Each blood RNA sample was used to sequence both TCR alpha and TCR beta chains. The original methods were these. A median of roughly 100,000 TCRs per sample was observed, with a range of 23,224 to 690,600. V, J and CDR3 annotation of the TCR reads was carried out using the Decombinator software suite. To make PS versus PT1 abundance plots, every sample was subsampled to the same number of TCRs (28,000). Expanded TCRs were defined as absent before sensitization and observed at least eight times at the 2-week time point. TCRdb cleaned the public reads at Q25 with fastp, built clones with MiXCR and kept in-frame beta chains. Under each unique CDR3 protein, matching rows form one entry showing the most common genes and DNA. These V and J calls are TCRdb output, not the study's own analysis. This sample lists around 99,000 distinct CDR3 sequences; roughly a tenth were detected once. The top ten clones comprise 3.1% of the sample.

This clonotype was found many times. Its antigen remains undetermined. The input lacks base qualities; no much larger clone sits a single base away. This sample's time point label indicates: patch test 2, 6 weeks after DPC sensitization. What this sample's treatment or condition label stands for: therapeutic diphenylcyclopropenone sensitization with weekly scalp DPC. At every patch-test visit, the blood draw took place before the patch test was put on. Patients were eligible if aged 18 to 70, diagnosed with alopecia and judged suitable for DPC therapy, and pregnant patients were excluded. Total RNA was extracted from unfractionated whole blood collected in Tempus Blood RNA tubes.

This chain is built from TRBV14 and TRBJ1-4, with the D gene call left open. The sequencing here drew on whole blood, taken in connection with sensitization to the hapten diphenylcyclopropenone (DPC). The sequence was obtained from a woman aged 40 to 49 with alopecia areata. Some clones in this sample may be carry-over from other donors' samples. At the DNA level, the sequence is TGTGCCAGCAGCCAAGTCACAGTCTATCCCATTAATGAAAAACTGTTTTTT. The resulting protein is CASSQVTVYPINEKLFF.